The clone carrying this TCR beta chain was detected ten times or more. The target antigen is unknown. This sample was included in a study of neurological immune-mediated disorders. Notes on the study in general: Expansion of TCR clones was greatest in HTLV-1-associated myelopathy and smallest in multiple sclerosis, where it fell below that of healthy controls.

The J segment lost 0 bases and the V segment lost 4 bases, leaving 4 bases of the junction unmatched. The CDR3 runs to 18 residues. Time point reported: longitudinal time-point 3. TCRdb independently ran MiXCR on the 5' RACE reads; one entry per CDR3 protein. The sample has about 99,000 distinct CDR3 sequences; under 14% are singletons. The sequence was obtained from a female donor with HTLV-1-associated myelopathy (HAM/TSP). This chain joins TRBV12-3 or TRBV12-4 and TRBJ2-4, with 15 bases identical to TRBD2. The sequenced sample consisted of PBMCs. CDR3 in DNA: TGTGCCAGCAGTTCCAGGACTAGCGGGGGGGTAGCCAAAAACATTCAGTACTTC. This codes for CASSSRTSGGVAKNIQYF.